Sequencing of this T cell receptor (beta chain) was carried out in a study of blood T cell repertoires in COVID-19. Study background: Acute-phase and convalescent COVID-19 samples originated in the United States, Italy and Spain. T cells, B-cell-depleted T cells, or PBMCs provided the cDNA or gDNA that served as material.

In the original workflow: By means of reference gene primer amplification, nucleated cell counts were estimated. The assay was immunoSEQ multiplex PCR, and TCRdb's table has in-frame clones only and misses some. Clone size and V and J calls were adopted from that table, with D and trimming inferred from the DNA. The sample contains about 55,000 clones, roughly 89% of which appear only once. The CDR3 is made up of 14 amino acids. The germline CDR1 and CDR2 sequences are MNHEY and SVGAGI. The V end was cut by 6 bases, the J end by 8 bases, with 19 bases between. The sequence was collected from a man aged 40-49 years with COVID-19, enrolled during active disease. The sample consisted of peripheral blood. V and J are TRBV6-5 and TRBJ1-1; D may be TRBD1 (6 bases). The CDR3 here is CASRRLDSFLEAFF. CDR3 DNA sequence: TGTGCCAGCAGGCGGTTGGACAGCTTCCTCGAAGCTTTCTTT.